This T cell receptor beta chain was retrieved from a study of blood T cell repertoires in COVID-19. The V and J ends lost 8 bases and 4 bases respectively, with 12 bases between them. Germline V gene lookup returns CDR1 MNHEY and CDR2 SVGAGI. There are 12 residues in the CDR3. The assay was immunoSEQ multiplex PCR, and TCRdb's table has in-frame clones only and misses some. Of some 450,000 clones in the sample, roughly 90% were seen once. The TCR was taken from a young man with COVID-19, enrolled during active disease. The sample comprised peripheral blood. The chain combines TRBV6-5 with TRBJ2-7; D is ambiguous. CDR3 in amino acids: CASRWATYEQYF. The CDR3 DNA reads TGTGCCAGCCGTTGGGCAACATACGAGCAGTACTTC.